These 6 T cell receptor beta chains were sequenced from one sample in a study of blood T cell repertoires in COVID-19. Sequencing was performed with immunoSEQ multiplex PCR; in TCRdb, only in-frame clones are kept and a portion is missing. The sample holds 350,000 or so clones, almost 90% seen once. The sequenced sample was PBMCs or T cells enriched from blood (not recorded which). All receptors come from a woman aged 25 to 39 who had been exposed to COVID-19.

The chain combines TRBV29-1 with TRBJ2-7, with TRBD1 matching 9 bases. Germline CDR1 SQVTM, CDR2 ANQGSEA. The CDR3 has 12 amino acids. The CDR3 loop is CAVDRGSYEQYF. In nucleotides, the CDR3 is TGCGCCGTGGACAGGGGATCCTACGAGCAGTACTTC.

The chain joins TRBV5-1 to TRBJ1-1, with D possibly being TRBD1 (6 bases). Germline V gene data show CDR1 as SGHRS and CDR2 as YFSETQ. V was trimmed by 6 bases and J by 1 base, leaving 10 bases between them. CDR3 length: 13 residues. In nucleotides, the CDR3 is TGCGCCAGCACCATGGACAGGAACACTGAAGCTTTCTTT. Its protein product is CASTMDRNTEAFF.

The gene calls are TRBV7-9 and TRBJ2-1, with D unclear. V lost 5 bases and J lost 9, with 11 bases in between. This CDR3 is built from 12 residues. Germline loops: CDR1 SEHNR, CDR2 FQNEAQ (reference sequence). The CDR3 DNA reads TGTGCCAGCAGCCGTCTCAACGGTGAGCAGTTCTTC. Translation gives CASSRLNGEQFF.

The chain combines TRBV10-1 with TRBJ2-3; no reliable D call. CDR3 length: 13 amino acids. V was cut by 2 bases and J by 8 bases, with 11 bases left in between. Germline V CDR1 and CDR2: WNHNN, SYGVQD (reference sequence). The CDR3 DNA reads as TGCGCCAGCAGTGAGCCCAGCCCGGGTACGCAGTATTTT. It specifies CASSEPSPGTQYF.

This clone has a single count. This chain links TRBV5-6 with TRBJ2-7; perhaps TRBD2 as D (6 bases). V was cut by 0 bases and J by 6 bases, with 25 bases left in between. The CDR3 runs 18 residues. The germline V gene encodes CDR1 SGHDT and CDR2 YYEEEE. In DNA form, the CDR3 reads TGTGCCAGCAGCTTGGCCAGGGCGTCCGGGACCAGGAGGGCCGAGCAGTACTTC. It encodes CASSLARASGTRRAEQYF.

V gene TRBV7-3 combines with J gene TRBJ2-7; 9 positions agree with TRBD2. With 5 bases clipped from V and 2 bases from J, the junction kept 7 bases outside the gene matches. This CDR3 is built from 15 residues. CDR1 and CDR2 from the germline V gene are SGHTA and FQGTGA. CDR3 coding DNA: TGTGCCAGCAGCAATAGCGGGGGACTTACCTACGAGCAGTACTTC. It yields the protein CASSNSGGLTYEQYF.